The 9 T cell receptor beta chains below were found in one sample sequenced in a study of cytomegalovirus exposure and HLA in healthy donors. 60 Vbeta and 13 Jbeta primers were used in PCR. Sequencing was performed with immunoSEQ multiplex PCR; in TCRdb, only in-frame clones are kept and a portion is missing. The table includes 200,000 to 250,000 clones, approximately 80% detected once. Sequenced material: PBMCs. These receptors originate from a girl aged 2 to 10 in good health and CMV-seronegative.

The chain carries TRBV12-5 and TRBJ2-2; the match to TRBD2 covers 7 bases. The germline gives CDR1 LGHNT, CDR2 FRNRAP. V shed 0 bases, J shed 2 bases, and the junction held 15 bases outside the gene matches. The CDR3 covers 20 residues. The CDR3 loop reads CASGLVHWASGVVNTGELFF. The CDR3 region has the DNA TGTGCTAGTGGTTTGGTACATTGGGCCAGCGGGGTGGTTAACACCGGGGAGCTGTTTTTT.

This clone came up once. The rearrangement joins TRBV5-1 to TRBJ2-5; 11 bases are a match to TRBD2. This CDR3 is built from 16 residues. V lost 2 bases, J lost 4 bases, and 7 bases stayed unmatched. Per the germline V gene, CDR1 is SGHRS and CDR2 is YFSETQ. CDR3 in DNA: TGCGCCAGCAGCTTTAGCGGGGGGGCCTCTGGAGAGACCCAGTACTTC. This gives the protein CASSFSGGASGETQYF.

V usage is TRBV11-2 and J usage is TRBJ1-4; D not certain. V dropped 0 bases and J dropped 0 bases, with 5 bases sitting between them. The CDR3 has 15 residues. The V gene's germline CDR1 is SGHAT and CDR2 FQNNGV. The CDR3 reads CASSLEAATNEKLFF. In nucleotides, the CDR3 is TGTGCCAGCAGCTTAGAAGCGGCAACTAATGAAAAACTGTTTTTT.

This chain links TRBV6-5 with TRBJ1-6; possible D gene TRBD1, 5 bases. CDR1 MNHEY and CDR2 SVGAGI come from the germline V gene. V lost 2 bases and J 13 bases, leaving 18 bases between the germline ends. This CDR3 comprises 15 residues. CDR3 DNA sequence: TGTGCCAGCAGTTACCGAAGCGGGACTCTCGACCCCCTCCACTTT. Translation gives CASSYRSGTLDPLHF.

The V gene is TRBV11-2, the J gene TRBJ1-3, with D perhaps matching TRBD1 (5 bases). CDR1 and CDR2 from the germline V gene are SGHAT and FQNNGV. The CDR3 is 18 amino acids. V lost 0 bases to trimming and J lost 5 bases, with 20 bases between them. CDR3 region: CASSLDLGQRPPRNTIYF. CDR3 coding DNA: TGTGCCAGCAGCTTAGATCTCGGACAACGCCCCCCCAGAAACACCATATATTTT.

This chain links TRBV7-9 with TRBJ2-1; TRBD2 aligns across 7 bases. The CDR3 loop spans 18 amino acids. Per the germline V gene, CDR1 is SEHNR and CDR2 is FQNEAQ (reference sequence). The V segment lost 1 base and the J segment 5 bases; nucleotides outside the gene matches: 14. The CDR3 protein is CASSLVVLTSRRHNEQFF. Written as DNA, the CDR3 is TGTGCCAGCAGCTTAGTCGTCTTGACTAGCAGAAGGCACAATGAGCAGTTCTTC.

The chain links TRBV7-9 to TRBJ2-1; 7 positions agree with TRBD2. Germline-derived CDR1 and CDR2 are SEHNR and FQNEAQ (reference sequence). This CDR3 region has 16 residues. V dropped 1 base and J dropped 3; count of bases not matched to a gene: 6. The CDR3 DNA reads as TGTGCCAGCAGCTTAGGCCGCGGGAGATTCTACAATGAGCAGTTCTTC. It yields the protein CASSLGRGRFYNEQFF.

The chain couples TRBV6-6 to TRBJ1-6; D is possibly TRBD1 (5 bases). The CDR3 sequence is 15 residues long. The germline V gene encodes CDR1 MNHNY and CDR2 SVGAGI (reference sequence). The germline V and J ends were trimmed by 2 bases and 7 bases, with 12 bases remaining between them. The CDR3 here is CASSYGGGNNSPLHF. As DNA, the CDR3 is TGTGCCAGCAGTTACGGCGGGGGGAACAATTCACCCCTCCACTTT.

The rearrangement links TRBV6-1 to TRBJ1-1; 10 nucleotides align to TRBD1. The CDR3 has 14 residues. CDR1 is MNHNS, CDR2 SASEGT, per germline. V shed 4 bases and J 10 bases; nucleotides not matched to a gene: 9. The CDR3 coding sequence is TGTGCCAGCAGTGGACGGGACAGGGGTTTTGCAGCTTTCTTT. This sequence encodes CASSGRDRGFAAFF.